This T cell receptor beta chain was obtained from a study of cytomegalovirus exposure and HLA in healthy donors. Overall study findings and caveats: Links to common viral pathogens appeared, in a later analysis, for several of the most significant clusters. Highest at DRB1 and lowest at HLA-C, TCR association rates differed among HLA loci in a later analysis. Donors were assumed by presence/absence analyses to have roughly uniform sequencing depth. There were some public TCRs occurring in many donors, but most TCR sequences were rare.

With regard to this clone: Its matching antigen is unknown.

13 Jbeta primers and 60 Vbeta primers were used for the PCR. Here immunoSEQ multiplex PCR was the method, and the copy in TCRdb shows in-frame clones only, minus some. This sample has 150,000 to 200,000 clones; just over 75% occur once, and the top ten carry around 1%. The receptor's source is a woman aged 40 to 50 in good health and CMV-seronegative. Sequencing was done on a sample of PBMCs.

CDR3 DNA sequence: TGTGCCAGCAGCCAAGAAAACCCACCCCAGCGAGTCTATGGCTACACCTTC. Its protein is CASSQENPPQRVYGYTF. The V call is TRBV4-2, the J call TRBJ1-2; D not certain. V was pared by 0 bases and J by 4 bases, with 18 bases between. The CDR3 is made up of 17 amino acids. CDR1 LGHNA and CDR2 YNFKEQ come from the germline V gene.